This T cell receptor (beta chain) was sequenced in a study of shared clonotypes between healthy human individuals. Study findings and constraints: Generally, naive subsets came out with larger estimated richness than memory subsets. What rarefaction showed was incomplete sorted-subset sequencing despite large depth. It was the non-shared clonotypes that had lower generation probabilities than clonotypes shared by all four donors. Tissues were not sampled, only blood, and their repertoires likely differ.

V was clipped by 7 bases and J by 3 bases; unmatched bases: 4. CDR3 length: 13 residues. Looked up from germline, CDR1 is MDHEN and CDR2 is SYDVKM. It was CD45RO-negative cells, positively selected for CCR7, that made up naive CD8 cells, with terminally differentiated effector memory CD45RA+ cells excluded. The repertoire was sequenced with immunoSEQ multiplex PCR; TCRdb's copy has only in-frame clones and lacks some. In the table there are approximately 2,200,000 clones, just over 90% of which are singletons. On this clone itself: What it recognizes is unknown.

Sequencing was carried out using naive CD8+ T cells from PBMCs. The chain joins TRBV28 to TRBJ2-7; TRBD1 matches at 9 bases. The sequence was collected from a man between 18 and 29 years old in good health. Some clones in this sample may be carry-over from other donors' samples. In DNA form, the CDR3 reads TGTGCCAGCAATTTGGACAGGGGCTACGAGCAGTACTTC. Protein product: CASNLDRGYEQYF. Filled out from reference TRBV28 and TRBJ2-7, the complete variable domain reads DVKVTQSSRYLVKRTGEKVFLECVQDMDHENMFWYRQDPGLGLRLIYFSYDVKMKEKGDIPEGYSVSREKKERFSLILESASTNQTSMYLCASNLDRGYEQYFGPGTRLTVT.